One T cell receptor (beta chain) is described in this entry. This clonotype was counted many times. Its antigen specificity is not known. It has no much larger one-base neighbor in the sample; base qualities were not kept. The sample is drawn from a study of glioma-infiltrating T cells (dated by TCRdb to the mid-2010s). Describing the broader study: The low-grade gliomas were WHO grade II oligodendrogliomas or astrocytomas, while the glioblastomas were WHO grade IV tumors sampled at initial diagnosis rather than at recurrent diagnosis. Glioma patients received dexamethasone for six or fewer days before surgery. Blood libraries targeted roughly 4- to 10-fold sequencing coverage of some 1.1 million peripheral T cells. The study sequenced TCR alpha- and beta-chain repertoires from glioma tissue, from non-neoplastic brain tissue and from matched peripheral blood mononuclear cells. Each tissue-infiltrating repertoire was compared with the same patient's peripheral blood repertoire to measure divergence between tissue and blood T-cell populations. The paired cohort comprised three low-grade glioma patients, several primary glioblastoma patients and three non-glioma patients contributing non-neoplastic brain tissue.

The iRepertoire nested amplicon-rescue multiplex PCR (arm-PCR) platform was used to amplify TCR alpha and beta CDR3 regions from RNA. The input for one-step reverse transcription and amplification was roughly 90-450 ng of tissue mRNA or PBMC total RNA. Following bead purification, Illumina adapters were added through a secondary multiplex PCR, and the libraries were then gel-purified between 200 and 400 bp. Libraries carried internal 6-nucleotide barcodes used for demultiplexing. Sequencing of libraries was performed on an Illumina MiSeq with 2x220 or 2x250 nucleotide paired-end reads. As for how the authors treated the data: FLASH 1.2.11 was used to merge paired reads, and BWA-MEM then aligned the reads to the GRCh37 human genome before TRA and TRB reads were extracted. V and J assignment used an IMGT-derived reference of cassette sequences and CDR3 motifs that included pseudogenes. Three-frame translation of reads was performed, and productive CDR3s were defined as those with a C...FGXG motif and no stop codons. A clonotype was defined as a unique combination of a V-J cassette pair and a CDR3 amino acid sequence. Reads were filtered by Hamming distance, thresholded by each sample's sequence error rate in mapped regions. TCRdb reanalyzed the raw reads on its own, using fastp at Q25 for trimming and MiXCR for clone calling, and kept in-frame beta chains. Merged by CDR3 protein, the rows form single entries marked with the most common genes and DNA. The V and J calls, along with clone size, are taken from TCRdb and not from the paper's own processing. This sample lists 300,000 to 450,000 distinct CDR3 sequences; roughly two fifths were detected once. Around 12% of the sample is in the top ten clones.

Broader findings and caveats from the paper: VJ-independent divergence between tissue and blood was below expectation in non-neoplastic patients but above expectation in all gliomas, especially low-grade gliomas. Only a very small number of CDR3 sequences turned up in both tissue and blood, a result put down to high CDR3 diversity combined with limited sampling. A signature set of shared blood CDR3 motifs marked patients with low tissue-blood divergence and was depleted in highly divergent patients. Group comparisons rested on small numbers: three non-neoplastic, three low-grade glioma and eight glioblastoma patients.

Immediately after resection, surgical brain or tumor specimens were cryofrozen in liquid nitrogen, with peripheral blood cells collected concurrently. Spanning cysteine to phenylalanine, the CDR3 consists of 16 amino acids. Only the CDR3 DNA is retained, 48 bases long and in frame from the first base. Trimming accounts for 5 bases at V and 4 bases at J, while the number of junction bases matched to no gene is 6. Sequences MNHEY (CDR1) and SMNVEV (CDR2) are obtained from the germline V gene (reference sequence). The receptor chain draws on TRBV27 and TRBJ2-1, and 12 junction bases match TRBD2. Sequenced input: glioma tissue, nonneoplastic brain tissue, or PBMCs (not recorded which). The TCR comes from a human donor with low-grade glioma or glioblastoma, undergoing nonglioma brain surgery, or in good health (not recorded which). The DNA sequence is as follows: TGTGCCAGCAGTCTCACTAGCGGGGGGCCTTACAATGAGCAGTTCTTC. This codes for CASSLTSGGPYNEQFF.